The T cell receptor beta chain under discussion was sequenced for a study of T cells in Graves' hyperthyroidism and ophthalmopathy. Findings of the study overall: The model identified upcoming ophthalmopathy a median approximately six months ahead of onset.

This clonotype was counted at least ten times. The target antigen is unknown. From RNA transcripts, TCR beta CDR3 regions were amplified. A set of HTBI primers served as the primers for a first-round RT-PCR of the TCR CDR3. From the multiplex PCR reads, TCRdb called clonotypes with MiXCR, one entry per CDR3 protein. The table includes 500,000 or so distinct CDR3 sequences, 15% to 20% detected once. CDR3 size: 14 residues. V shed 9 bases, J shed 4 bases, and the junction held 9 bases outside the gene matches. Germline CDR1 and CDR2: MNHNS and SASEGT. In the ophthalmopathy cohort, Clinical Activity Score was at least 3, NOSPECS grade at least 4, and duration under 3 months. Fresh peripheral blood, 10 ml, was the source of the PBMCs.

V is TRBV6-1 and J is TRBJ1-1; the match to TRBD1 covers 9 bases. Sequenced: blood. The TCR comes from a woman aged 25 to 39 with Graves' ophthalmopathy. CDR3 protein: CASGTGGWRTEAFF. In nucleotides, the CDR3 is TGTGCCAGTGGTACAGGGGGCTGGCGCACTGAAGCTTTCTTT.